This record concerns one T cell receptor (beta chain) sequence. The data derive from a study of T cell changes during pregnancy in multiple sclerosis. CDR3 length equals 12 residues. V lost 4 bases and J 9 bases, leaving 13 bases between the germline ends. The germline gives CDR1 SQVTM, CDR2 ANQGSEA. The method was immunoSEQ multiplex PCR; TCRdb's version includes in-frame clones alone and lacks a portion of them. The repertoire has 55,000 to 65,000 clones, almost 95% of them found once; the top ten carry more than 0.7%. The rearrangement joins TRBV29-1 to TRBJ1-5; TRBD1 might be the D (5 bases). Material: peripheral blood, obtained in the first trimester of pregnancy. This TCR derives from a female donor with multiple sclerosis, enrolled in a pregnancy study. DNA of the CDR3: TGCAGCGTTGGGACCGCCCAGGGGCCCCAGCATTTT. This translates into CSVGTAQGPQHF.